The sample holds one count of the clone carrying this T cell receptor (beta chain). The antigen is not known. This entry is derived from a study of siplizumab effects on memory and regulatory T cells. The V segment lost 0 bases and the J segment 7 bases; nucleotides outside the gene matches: 10. Germline loops: CDR1 GTSNPN, CDR2 SVGIG (reference sequence). The CDR3 has 16 amino acids. Study-wide findings and caveats: Only a minority of proliferating CD4+ or CD8+ clones had an assignable naive or memory phenotype, with roughly 80-96% lacking one.

Sequencing was performed with immunoSEQ multiplex PCR; in TCRdb, only in-frame clones are kept and a portion is missing. The repertoire has some 120,000 clones, approximately 94% of them found once; the top ten carry roughly 1.7%. The V call is TRBV30, the J call TRBJ2-1; 9 nucleotides align to TRBD1. This clonotype was obtained from a human donor in good health. The sample taken for sequencing was non-Treg CD4+ T cells sorted from blood. CDR3 nucleotides: TGTGCCTGGAGTGTAGTTGTTGGACAGGGGAGGAATGAGCAGTTCTTC. Translating it yields CAWSVVVGQGRNEQFF.